This TCR beta chain was recovered during a study of a mutant IDH1 vaccine in newly diagnosed glioma. Looking at the study overall: Patients under treatment included approximately 60% males and about 38% females and had a mean age of around 40 years. Those enrolled had earlier been treated with radiotherapy, temozolomide, or both, mostly both. Study findings and constraints: Pseudoprogression seemed unlinked to shifts in top peripheral T cell clonotypes.

Details on this clone: Its cognate antigen is unknown.

This CDR3 spans 14 amino acids. Germline V gene sequence: CDR1 GTSNPN, CDR2 SVGIG (reference sequence). V was shortened by 2 bases and J by 0 bases, with 8 bases between the two germline ends. Time point noted: baseline, week 1 (first vaccination visit). Treatment denoted: pre-vaccination baseline after standard-of-care therapy. Astrocytomas that were new, WHO grade 3 or 4, IDH1-mutant and ATRX-lost were present in the donors. This table comes from immunoSEQ multiplex PCR, and its TCRdb copy is limited to in-frame clones, with some not included. The data contain around 37,000 clones, around four fifths of them singletons.

This chain connects TRBV30 to TRBJ1-3; D is undetermined. The sample was PBMCs, taken from a glioma patient treated with radiotherapy, temozolomide or both. The sequence came from a man aged 40-49 years with glioma. Some clones in this sample may be carry-over from other donors' samples. The CDR3 DNA is TGTGCCTGGAGTTACGGAAGCTCTGGAAACACCATATATTTT. The encoded protein is CAWSYGSSGNTIYF. Drawing the rest from reference TRBV30 and TRBJ1-3, the complete variable domain is SQTIHQWPATLVQPVGSPLSLECTVEGTSNPNLYWYRQAAGRGLQLLFYSVGIGQISSEVPQNLSASRPQDRQFILSSKKLLLSDSGFYLCAWSYGSSGNTIYFGEGSWLTVV.